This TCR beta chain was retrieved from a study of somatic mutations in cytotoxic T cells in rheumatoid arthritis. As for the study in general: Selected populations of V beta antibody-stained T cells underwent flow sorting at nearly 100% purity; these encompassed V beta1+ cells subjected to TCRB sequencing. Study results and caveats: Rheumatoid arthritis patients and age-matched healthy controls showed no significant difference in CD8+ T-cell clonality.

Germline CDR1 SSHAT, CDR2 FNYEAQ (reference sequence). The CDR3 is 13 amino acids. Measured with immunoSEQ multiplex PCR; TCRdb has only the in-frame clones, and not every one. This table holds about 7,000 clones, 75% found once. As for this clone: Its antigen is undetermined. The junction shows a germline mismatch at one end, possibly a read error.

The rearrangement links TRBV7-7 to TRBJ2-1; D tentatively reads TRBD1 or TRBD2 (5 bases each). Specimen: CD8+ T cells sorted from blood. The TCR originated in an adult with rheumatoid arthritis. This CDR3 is CASSPGTVNEQFF. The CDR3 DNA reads TGTGCTAGCAGCCCCGGGACCGTAAATGAGCAGTTCTTC.